This T cell receptor (beta chain) was captured by sequencing in a study of T cells in Graves' hyperthyroidism and ophthalmopathy. Trimming removed 3 bases from V and 5 bases from J; junction bases left unmatched: 4. The CDR3 is 14 residues long. Looked up from germline, CDR1 is SGHAT and CDR2 is FQNNGV. This clonotype was detected ten times or more. Amplified TCR beta CDR3 regions derived from RNA transcripts. An initial round of RT-PCR targeting the TCR CDR3 relied on the HTBI primer set. TCRdb processed the multiplex PCR reads anew with MiXCR; each CDR3 protein has one entry. The sample has approximately 700,000 distinct CDR3 sequences, roughly 17% seen once; the top ten hold about 8.4%.

Material for sequencing was blood. V gene TRBV11-2 combines with J gene TRBJ1-1; TRBD1 aligns across 9 bases. The source of this sequence is a man between 18 and 29 years old with Graves' hyperthyroidism. The CDR3 sequence is CASSLNRGPTEAFF. The CDR3 nucleotides read TGTGCCAGCAGCTTGAACAGGGGGCCTACTGAAGCTTTCTTT.